This T cell receptor (beta chain) was sequenced during a study of beta chain features in type 1 diabetes. Study-wide context: Cell yields, age and gender were similar between patients and healthy donors. Points from the study as a whole: With patients and controls alike, PCR might favor shorter templates to an equal degree. All four CD4+ subsets from Type 1 diabetes patients carried moderately but significantly shorter TCRB CDR3s.

Every isolated RNA sample was fully reverse transcribed, so sequencing captured expressed TCRB transcripts. The data were produced by immunoSEQ multiplex PCR, yet TCRdb's version contains in-frame clones alone and is incomplete. The repertoire holds over 200,000 clones, roughly a tenth seen once, with about 0.018% in the top ten. Points on this clone: The antigen remains unidentified.

The authors sorted CD4+ naive, central memory, regulatory and stem cell-like memory cells via CD45RO/CCR7/CD25/CD127/CD95/CD27. In all sorted populations, purity surpassed 98%. The length of the CDR3 is 14 residues. In germline, CDR1 is GTSNPN, CDR2 SVGIG (reference sequence). V trimming: 5 bases; J trimming: 2 bases; junction bases outside the gene matches: 8. Sequencing used naive CD4+ T cells from blood. This sequence originates from a man aged 25-45 years with type 1 diabetes. V is TRBV30 and J is TRBJ2-7; TRBD1 agrees at 8 bases. The CDR3 spells CAWENGQGTYEQYF. In nucleotides, the CDR3 is TGTGCCTGGGAGAACGGACAGGGTACCTACGAGCAGTACTTC.